Listed below are T cell receptor beta chains from one sample, sequenced in a study of HIV-infected patients and healthy controls. TCRdb itself ran the 5' RACE reads through MiXCR, one entry per CDR3 protein. The table shows over 8,000 distinct CDR3 sequences, with roughly 5.7% occurring only once. Sequences were derived from blood, sampled during antiretroviral therapy. The receptor set was obtained from an adult with HIV infection. The donor label of this sample is uncertain. The CDR3 runs from the conserved cysteine through the conserved F or W. The D gene is left open where the match is weak. Expanded clones are given a class, and other clones once, few, many or no size at all.

TRBD2,14,TRBJ2-3,TRBV20-1,many,CSASKRGEGDTQYF,TGCAGTGCTAGCAAGCGGGGGGAAGGGGATACGCAGTATTTT
TRBD1,14,TRBJ1-5,TRBV6-6,few,CASISTGVDQPQHF,TGTGCCAGCATCTCGACAGGGGTGGATCAGCCCCAGCATTTT
TRBD1,15,TRBJ2-7,TRBV6-5,many,CASSYHRDRAYEQYF,TGTGCCAGCAGTTACCACCGGGACAGGGCCTACGAGCAGTACTTC
TRBD2,16,TRBJ2-1,TRBV11-2,many,CASSLVGLGYYNEQFF,TGTGCCAGCAGCTTAGTGGGACTAGGGTACTACAATGAGCAGTTCTTC
NA,13,TRBJ2-1,TRBV7-8,medium-sized,CASSSQSRNEQFF,TGTGCCAGCAGCTCTCAAAGCCGCAATGAGCAGTTCTTC
NA,18,TRBJ2-1,TRBV7-3,many,CASSLNGGIAKGGNEQFF,TGTGCCAGCAGCCTCAACGGGGGGATCGCGAAGGGGGGCAATGAGCAGTTCTTC
TRBD2,15,TRBJ2-7,TRBV6-6,many,CASSPGTSGRREQYF,TGTGCCAGCAGCCCCGGGACTAGCGGGAGGAGAGAGCAGTACTTC
TRBD2,15,TRBJ2-2,TRBV6-5,many,CASKGQGGINGELFF,TGTGCCAGCAAGGGGCAGGGAGGGATAAACGGGGAGCTGTTTTTT
TRBD2,13,TRBJ2-3,TRBV6-6,many,CASGRLATDTQYF,TGTGCCAGCGGGAGACTAGCGACAGATACGCAGTATTTT
TRBD2,18,TRBJ2-3,TRBV20-1,medium-sized,CSARDDPGLAELTDTQYF,TGCAGTGCTAGAGATGATCCGGGACTAGCGGAGCTCACAGATACGCAGTATTTT
TRBD1,13,TRBJ2-1,TRBV30,many,CAWKVGTGNEQFF,TGTGCCTGGAAAGTCGGGACAGGCAATGAGCAGTTCTTC
TRBD1,15,TRBJ2-5,TRBV7-9,medium-sized,CASSLEGDSQETQYF,TGTGCCAGCAGCCTCGAAGGGGACAGTCAAGAGACCCAGTACTTC
TRBD2,15,TRBJ2-2,TRBV3-1,many,CASIPRGGRTGELFF,TGTGCCAGCATCCCTCGGGGGGGCCGCACCGGGGAGCTGTTTTTT
TRBD1,13,TRBJ2-7,TRBV6-5,many,CASARDREYEQYF,TGTGCCAGCGCCAGGGACAGGGAGTACGAGCAGTACTTC
TRBD1,14,TRBJ1-4,TRBV29-1,medium-sized,CSVEGQGTNEKLFF,TGCAGCGTTGAAGGACAGGGAACTAATGAAAAACTGTTTTTT
TRBD2,12,TRBJ2-2,TRBV29-1,medium-sized,CSVWGGAGELFF,TGCAGCGTCTGGGGGGGTGCCGGGGAGCTGTTTTTT
NA,15,TRBJ1-1,TRBV13,NA,CASSVTQRMNTEAFF,TGTGCCAGCAGCGTCACACAGAGAATGAACACTGAAGCTTTCTTT
NA,13,TRBJ1-5,TRBV7-2,medium-sized,CASSLQFGQPQHF,TGTGCCAGCAGCTTACAGTTCGGTCAGCCCCAGCATTTT
NA,12,TRBJ2-7,TRBV7-2,few,CASSLVGYEQYF,TGTGCCAGCAGCTTAGTAGGGTACGAGCAGTACTTC
NA,12,TRBJ2-3,TRBV6-2/TRBV6-3,many,CASMATSDTQYF,TGTGCCAGCATGGCCACTTCAGATACGCAGTATTTT
NA,12,TRBJ2-1,TRBV7-2,many,CASSPPPNEQFF,TGTGCCAGCAGCCCGCCCCCCAATGAGCAGTTCTTC
NA,13,TRBJ1-4,TRBV7-2,many,CASSSPLNEKLFF,TGTGCCAGCAGCTCACCCCTTAATGAAAAACTGTTTTTT
NA,16,TRBJ1-5,TRBV27,few,CASSLSGTFSNQPQHF,TGTGCCAGCAGTTTATCGGGAACATTCAGCAATCAGCCCCAGCATTTT
TRBD1,15,TRBJ1-4,TRBV7-9,many,CASSEYRGTNEKLFF,TGTGCCAGCAGCGAATACAGGGGAACTAATGAAAAACTGTTTTTT
NA,11,TRBJ2-1,TRBV6-5,many,CASRQLDEQFF,TGTGCCAGCAGGCAACTTGATGAGCAGTTCTTC
NA,16,TRBJ2-7,TRBV7-8,NA,CASSPTPPQAPQKQYF,TGTGCCAGCAGCCCAACCCCCCCGCAGGCTCCTCAGAAGCAGTACTTC
NA,11,TRBJ2-3,TRBV11-1,many,CASSRTDTQYF,TGTGCCAGCAGTCGCACAGATACGCAGTATTTT
NA,15,TRBJ1-3,TRBV25-1,NA,CASSPRGFSGNTIYF,TGTGCCAGCAGTCCTCGGGGATTCTCTGGAAACACCATATATTTT
TRBD1,14,TRBJ1-6,TRBV6-2/TRBV6-3,many,CASSERQGSSPLHF,TGTGCCAGCAGCGAACGACAGGGAAGCTCACCCCTCCACTTT
NA,14,TRBJ1-4,TRBV10-2,many,CASSENRDAGKLFF,TGCGCCAGCAGTGAGAACAGGGACGCGGGAAAACTGTTTTTT
NA,16,TRBJ2-1,TRBV6-6,many,CASSYLGESSYNEQFF,TGTGCCAGCAGTTACTTGGGGGAAAGCTCCTACAATGAGCAGTTCTTC
TRBD1,14,TRBJ1-4,TRBV5-5,medium-sized,CASSRDRGPEKLFF,TGTGCCAGCAGCCGGGACAGGGGTCCCGAAAAACTGTTTTTT
NA,13,TRBJ1-1,TRBV30,medium-sized,CAWTLGDYTEAFF,TGTGCCTGGACCCTTGGTGACTACACTGAAGCTTTCTTT
NA,15,TRBJ2-3,TRBV15,many,CATSKTGQITDTQYF,TGTGCCACCAGCAAAACGGGACAAATCACAGATACGCAGTATTTT
NA,13,TRBJ2-7,TRBV12-3/TRBV12-4,medium-sized,CASSFSGNYEQYF,TGTGCCAGCAGTTTTTCTGGGAACTACGAGCAGTACTTC
NA,13,TRBJ2-5,TRBV7-9,NA,CASSSPMEETQYF,TGTGCCAGCAGCTCCCCTATGGAAGAGACCCAGTACTTC
NA,12,TRBJ1-2,TRBV15,many,CATYGANYGYTF,TGTGCCACCTACGGGGCTAACTATGGCTACACCTTC
NA,13,TRBJ2-2,TRBV2,NA,CASSDANTGELFF,TGTGCCAGCAGTGATGCGAACACCGGGGAGCTGTTTTTT
TRBD1,15,TRBJ2-1,TRBV7-6,many,CASSATGGPAMSQFF,TGTGCCAGCAGCGCGACAGGGGGGCCCGCAATGTCGCAGTTCTTC
NA,13,TRBJ2-7,TRBV4-2,few,CASSQDRDYEQYF,TGTGCCAGCAGCCAAGATCGGGACTACGAGCAGTACTTC
NA,17,TRBJ1-1,TRBV4-3,many,CASSHSPDSNLNTEAFF,TGCGCCAGCAGCCATTCACCGGACAGTAACTTGAACACTGAAGCTTTCTTT
NA,14,TRBJ1-4,TRBV5-6,many,CASSRGRTAPPRFF,TGTGCCAGCAGCCGGGGACGGACAGCCCCCCCGCGGTTTTTT